A selection of T cell receptor beta chains follows, all from one sample in a study of shared clonotypes between healthy human individuals. TCRdb keeps only in-frame clones here, not all; method: immunoSEQ multiplex PCR. The sample carries 530,000 or so clones, roughly 79% recorded once. Material: PBMCs. The receptors were sampled from a woman aged 40 to 49 in good health. Some clones in this sample may be carry-over from other donors' samples. Both conserved end residues are part of each CDR3. A D gene is named only where the DNA matches it firmly. The size field is filled for only some rows; it gives once, few, many or a size class.

j_call: TRBJ1-3; v_call: TRBV4-3; clone_size: once; d_call: .; cdr3_nt: TGCGCCAGCAGCCAAGATCGCGCCCAGGACTCTTCTGGAAACACCATATATTTT; cdr3_aa: CASSQDRAQDSSGNTIYF
j_call: TRBJ1-5; v_call: TRBV2; clone_size: .; d_call: .; cdr3_nt: TGTGCCAGCAGGGCGGGGTTGGGCAATCAGCCCCAGCATTTT; cdr3_aa: CASRAGLGNQPQHF
j_call: TRBJ2-1; v_call: TRBV5-4; clone_size: .; d_call: .; cdr3_nt: TGTGCCAGCAGCTCAAAGGCCCCGAGGAGCGGCAGCTCCTACAATGAGCAGTTCTTC; cdr3_aa: CASSSKAPRSGSSYNEQFF
j_call: TRBJ1-4; v_call: TRBV6-1; clone_size: .; d_call: .; cdr3_nt: TGTGCCAGCGGGATACAGGGCTCAGGGGAAAAACTGTTTTTT; cdr3_aa: CASGIQGSGEKLFF
j_call: TRBJ1-1; v_call: TRBV29-1; clone_size: .; d_call: .; cdr3_nt: TGCAGCGTCCTAGACATGAACACTGAAGCTTTCTTT; cdr3_aa: CSVLDMNTEAFF
j_call: TRBJ2-1; v_call: TRBV2; clone_size: once; d_call: .; cdr3_nt: TGTGCCAGCACCCGACTGGAGAATGAGCAGTTCTTC; cdr3_aa: CASTRLENEQFF
j_call: TRBJ2-1; v_call: TRBV14; clone_size: .; d_call: .; cdr3_nt: TGTGCCAGCAGCCAAGATTATAACAATGAGCAGTTCTTC; cdr3_aa: CASSQDYNNEQFF
j_call: TRBJ2-5; v_call: TRBV7-6; clone_size: few; d_call: TRBD1; cdr3_nt: TGTGCCAGCAGCCTTCCTGGACAGGGGGCGGGGGAGACCCAGTACTTC; cdr3_aa: CASSLPGQGAGETQYF
j_call: TRBJ2-5; v_call: TRBV5-6; clone_size: .; d_call: .; cdr3_nt: TGTGCCAGCACCCCCTGGGACCTCCAAGAGACCCAGTACTTC; cdr3_aa: CASTPWDLQETQYF
j_call: TRBJ2-3; v_call: TRBV27; clone_size: once; d_call: .; cdr3_nt: TGTGCCAGCAGTCCCAGGGTCCCAGATACGCAGTATTTT; cdr3_aa: CASSPRVPDTQYF
j_call: TRBJ1-5; v_call: TRBV7-9; clone_size: .; d_call: TRBD1; cdr3_nt: TGTGCCAGCAGTTCCAACAGGGGCACCTATAGCAATCAGCCCCAGCATTTT; cdr3_aa: CASSSNRGTYSNQPQHF
j_call: TRBJ1-3; v_call: TRBV5-4; clone_size: few; d_call: .; cdr3_nt: TGTGCCAGCAGCTTGGGGGGGCCTGGTGGAAACACCATATATTTT; cdr3_aa: CASSLGGPGGNTIYF
j_call: TRBJ1-4; v_call: TRBV5-6; clone_size: .; d_call: TRBD1; cdr3_nt: TGTGCCAGCAGCTTGGGGACAGGGGGCCGGGAAAAACTGTTTTTT; cdr3_aa: CASSLGTGGREKLFF
j_call: TRBJ2-1; v_call: TRBV7-6; clone_size: once; d_call: TRBD2; cdr3_nt: TGTGCCAGCAGCCAAACGACTAGCGGGGATGAGCAGTTCTTC; cdr3_aa: CASSQTTSGDEQFF
j_call: TRBJ2-7; v_call: TRBV6-1; clone_size: .; d_call: .; cdr3_nt: TGTGCCAGCAGTGTCAGGTCCCTAACCTACGAGCAGTACTTC; cdr3_aa: CASSVRSLTYEQYF
j_call: TRBJ2-1; v_call: TRBV14; clone_size: .; d_call: .; cdr3_nt: TGTGCCAGCAGCCGGAGAGGGTACAATGAGCAGTTCTTC; cdr3_aa: CASSRRGYNEQFF
j_call: TRBJ2-7; v_call: TRBV6-1; clone_size: .; d_call: TRBD1; cdr3_nt: TGTGCCAGCAGTCCCGGGACAGGGGAGAAATGGTACTTC; cdr3_aa: CASSPGTGEKWYF
j_call: TRBJ2-2; v_call: TRBV7-9; clone_size: .; d_call: .; cdr3_nt: TGTGCCAGCAGCCGTAACACCGGGGAGCTGTTTTTT; cdr3_aa: CASSRNTGELFF
j_call: TRBJ2-7; v_call: TRBV27; clone_size: .; d_call: .; cdr3_nt: TGTGCCAGCAGTGTACGAAGCCAGGGTGGCGAGCAGTACTTC; cdr3_aa: CASSVRSQGGEQYF
j_call: TRBJ2-7; v_call: TRBV7-2; clone_size: few; d_call: .; cdr3_nt: TGTGCCAGCAGCCGCAGCGGCGGGACAGTCTCCTACGAGCAGTACTTC; cdr3_aa: CASSRSGGTVSYEQYF
j_call: TRBJ1-2; v_call: TRBV28; clone_size: few; d_call: TRBD1; cdr3_nt: TGTGCCAGCAGTTCGGACCGGACAGGCAACTATGGCTACACCTTC; cdr3_aa: CASSSDRTGNYGYTF
j_call: TRBJ2-3; v_call: TRBV9; clone_size: .; d_call: .; cdr3_nt: TGTGCCAGCACCCTGACAGGTTCCACAGATACGCAGTATTTT; cdr3_aa: CASTLTGSTDTQYF
j_call: TRBJ2-5; v_call: TRBV5-1; clone_size: .; d_call: TRBD1; cdr3_nt: TGCGCCAGCAGCTTTGGGACAGTAGCTGAAGAGACCCAGTACTTC; cdr3_aa: CASSFGTVAEETQYF
j_call: TRBJ2-3; v_call: TRBV9; clone_size: .; d_call: TRBD2; cdr3_nt: TGTGCCAGCAGCGTAGGGGCTAGCGGCCACACAGATACGCAGTATTTT; cdr3_aa: CASSVGASGHTDTQYF
j_call: TRBJ1-6; v_call: TRBV2; clone_size: .; d_call: .; cdr3_nt: TGTGCCAGCAATCTCGGCAGGTCGCATTCACCCCTCCACTTT; cdr3_aa: CASNLGRSHSPLHF
j_call: TRBJ2-6; v_call: TRBV27; clone_size: once; d_call: .; cdr3_nt: TGTGCCAGCAAAAGTGCAACTGGGGCCAACGTCCTGACTTTC; cdr3_aa: CASKSATGANVLTF
j_call: TRBJ2-7; v_call: TRBV19; clone_size: once; d_call: TRBD2; cdr3_nt: TGTGCCAGTAGGAAACCGGGACTAGCGGGAGACGAGCAGTACTTC; cdr3_aa: CASRKPGLAGDEQYF
j_call: TRBJ1-5; v_call: TRBV7-2; clone_size: once; d_call: .; cdr3_nt: TGTGCCAGCAGCTTAAGCCCGGGGGGATCTGGTAGCAATCAGCCCCAGCATTTT; cdr3_aa: CASSLSPGGSGSNQPQHF
j_call: TRBJ1-6; v_call: TRBV7-2; clone_size: .; d_call: TRBD1; cdr3_nt: TGTGCCAGCAGCGTCGGGACAGGGGGATATTCACCCCTCCACTTT; cdr3_aa: CASSVGTGGYSPLHF
j_call: TRBJ2-7; v_call: TRBV10-3; clone_size: .; d_call: TRBD1; cdr3_nt: TGTGCCATCAGTGGGGGGACAGACGAGCAGTACTTC; cdr3_aa: CAISGGTDEQYF
j_call: TRBJ2-5; v_call: TRBV7-9; clone_size: .; d_call: .; cdr3_nt: TGTGCCAGCAGCTCCTCCCCAGCAAGCCAAGAGACCCAGTACTTC; cdr3_aa: CASSSSPASQETQYF
j_call: TRBJ2-5; v_call: TRBV5-1; clone_size: .; d_call: TRBD1; cdr3_nt: TGCGCCAGCAGCTTGGGACAGGGTACTCACCAAGAGACCCAGTACTTC; cdr3_aa: CASSLGQGTHQETQYF
j_call: TRBJ2-5; v_call: TRBV7-9; clone_size: once; d_call: .; cdr3_nt: TGTGCCAGCAGCTTTAGCACAACCTTAGAGACCCAGTACTTC; cdr3_aa: CASSFSTTLETQYF
j_call: TRBJ1-1; v_call: TRBV6-1; clone_size: .; d_call: .; cdr3_nt: TGTGCCAGCAGCCGAGGGCGCACTGAAGCTTTCTTT; cdr3_aa: CASSRGRTEAFF
j_call: TRBJ1-1; v_call: TRBV29-1; clone_size: .; d_call: .; cdr3_nt: TGCAGCGTTGAAGAAGGGTGGGCCTCTGTACGGGGAACTGAAGCTTTCTTT; cdr3_aa: CSVEEGWASVRGTEAFF
j_call: TRBJ2-7; v_call: TRBV10-2; clone_size: .; d_call: TRBD2; cdr3_nt: TGCGCCAGCAGCCGACTAGCGGGGGTCTACGAGCAGTACTTC; cdr3_aa: CASSRLAGVYEQYF
j_call: TRBJ2-5; v_call: TRBV19; clone_size: .; d_call: .; cdr3_nt: TGTGCCAGTAGTACGACGGGGAGAGAGACCCAGTACTTC; cdr3_aa: CASSTTGRETQYF
j_call: TRBJ2-7; v_call: TRBV5-4; clone_size: .; d_call: TRBD1; cdr3_nt: TGTGCCAGCAGCTTGGTGGGTTTTTGGGACAGGGGGGACGAGCAGTACTTC; cdr3_aa: CASSLVGFWDRGDEQYF
j_call: TRBJ2-4; v_call: TRBV18; clone_size: .; d_call: .; cdr3_nt: TGTGCCAGCTCACCCACCCAACAAGGCATTCAGTACTTC; cdr3_aa: CASSPTQQGIQYF
j_call: TRBJ2-7; v_call: TRBV6-6; clone_size: once; d_call: .; cdr3_nt: TGTGCCAGCAGTTACTCGGGCCTTAGCTCCTACGAGCAGTACTTC; cdr3_aa: CASSYSGLSSYEQYF
j_call: TRBJ1-1; v_call: TRBV27; clone_size: once; d_call: .; cdr3_nt: TGTGCCACCCAGGCCACCCTAACCCTGAACACTGAAGCTTTCTTT; cdr3_aa: CATQATLTLNTEAFF
j_call: TRBJ1-2; v_call: TRBV7-2; clone_size: .; d_call: .; cdr3_nt: TGTGCCAGCAGCTTAGTATCAGGTTCTAACTATGGCTACACCTTC; cdr3_aa: CASSLVSGSNYGYTF
j_call: TRBJ1-1; v_call: TRBV6-1; clone_size: once; d_call: .; cdr3_nt: TGTGCCGGATCACAGGTGGAGGACACTGAAGCTTTCTTT; cdr3_aa: CAGSQVEDTEAFF
j_call: TRBJ1-1; v_call: TRBV5-1; clone_size: many; d_call: TRBD1; cdr3_nt: TGCGCCAGCAGCTTCCTCCCAGAGGGGGCAAACACTGAAGCTTTCTTT; cdr3_aa: CASSFLPEGANTEAFF
j_call: TRBJ1-5; v_call: TRBV2; clone_size: few; d_call: TRBD1; cdr3_nt: TGTGCCAGCAGTGAAACAGGGGGCGTTGGGCAGCCCCAGCATTTT; cdr3_aa: CASSETGGVGQPQHF
j_call: TRBJ2-1; v_call: TRBV30; clone_size: few; d_call: .; cdr3_nt: TGTGCCTGGAGTGTAGGCGGGAACAATGAGCAGTTCTTC; cdr3_aa: CAWSVGGNNEQFF
j_call: TRBJ2-3; v_call: TRBV2; clone_size: .; d_call: .; cdr3_nt: TGTGCCAGCAGTTTTGCAGATACGCAGTATTTT; cdr3_aa: CASSFADTQYF
j_call: TRBJ1-5; v_call: TRBV5-6; clone_size: .; d_call: .; cdr3_nt: TGTGCCAGCAGCTCTATGAGGGGACGACATAGCAATCAGCCCCAGCATTTT; cdr3_aa: CASSSMRGRHSNQPQHF